A selection of T cell receptor beta chains follows, all from one sample in a study of cytomegalovirus exposure and HLA in healthy donors. Measured with immunoSEQ multiplex PCR; TCRdb has only the in-frame clones, and not every one. The listing records approximately 130,000 clones. The source material was PBMCs. These TCRs come from an older woman in good health and CMV-seronegative. CDR3s include the opening cysteine and the closing phenylalanine or tryptophan. The order of the fields is D gene, J gene, V gene, CDR3 DNA, CDR3 protein. D genes are given only for firm matches.

D: NA
J: TRBJ1-5
V: TRBV30
DNA: TGTGCCTGGAGTGTTGCTGGGGGGGACCAGCCCCAGCATTTT
CDR3: CAWSVAGGDQPQHF

D: TRBD2
J: TRBJ2-2
V: TRBV25-1
DNA: TGTGCCAGCAGACTAGCGGGAGATACCGGGGAGCTGTTTTTT
CDR3: CASRLAGDTGELFF

D: NA
J: TRBJ1-1
V: TRBV20-1
DNA: TGCAGTGCAGCCAAGAACACTGAAGCTTTCTTT
CDR3: CSAAKNTEAFF

D: TRBD1
J: TRBJ2-2
V: TRBV27
DNA: TGTGCCAGCAGTCCCCCGGACAGGGTGGGGACCGGGGAGCTGTTTTTT
CDR3: CASSPPDRVGTGELFF

D: TRBD1
J: TRBJ1-5
V: TRBV18
DNA: TGTGCCAGCTCACCAAGACCTCCAGGGGGGAGTAATCAGCCCCAGCATTTT
CDR3: CASSPRPPGGSNQPQHF

D: TRBD1
J: TRBJ1-2
V: TRBV19
DNA: TGTGCCAGTGAGACCGGGACAGGCCTATATGGCTACACCTTC
CDR3: CASETGTGLYGYTF

D: NA
J: TRBJ2-5
V: TRBV19
DNA: TGTGCCAGTAGTTGGGCCCTCCAAGAGACCCAGTACTTC
CDR3: CASSWALQETQYF

D: NA
J: TRBJ2-1
V: TRBV28
DNA: TGTGCCAGCAGTTCACCCCGCGCGGGACTCCAAGACAATGAGCAGTTCTTC
CDR3: CASSSPRAGLQDNEQFF

D: TRBD2
J: TRBJ2-3
V: TRBV5-1
DNA: TGCGCCAGCAGCTTGGAAGGGCGGGGGGGTGTAGATACGCAGTATTTT
CDR3: CASSLEGRGGVDTQYF

D: TRBD2
J: TRBJ2-5
V: TRBV5-3
DNA: TGTGCCAGAGTCCTAAGAATCAGCGGGGAACAAGAGACCCAGTACTTC
CDR3: CARVLRISGEQETQYF

D: NA
J: TRBJ1-2
V: TRBV7-2
DNA: TGTGCCAGCAGCTTAGGACGGGACTATGGCTACACCTTC
CDR3: CASSLGRDYGYTF

D: TRBD1
J: TRBJ2-7
V: TRBV6-6
DNA: TGTGCCAGCAGTTGGGGGACAGGGAAATACGAGCAGTACTTC
CDR3: CASSWGTGKYEQYF

D: NA
J: TRBJ2-7
V: TRBV6-1
DNA: TGCGCCAGTTTGGGCAGGCTCTACGAGCAGTACTTC
CDR3: CASLGRLYEQYF

D: NA
J: TRBJ1-3
V: TRBV10-3
DNA: TGTGCCATCAGTGAGTCGAAAACAGAAAGCTCTGGAAACACCATATATTTT
CDR3: CAISESKTESSGNTIYF

D: TRBD2
J: TRBJ2-1
V: TRBV7-2
DNA: TGTGCCAGCAGCTTATGGGTAGCGGGAGAGGGGAATGAGCAGTTCTTC
CDR3: CASSLWVAGEGNEQFF

D: TRBD2
J: TRBJ2-7
V: TRBV13
DNA: TGTGCCAGCAGCCCTGGGACTAGCGGGGGGGCACACGAGCAGTACTTT
CDR3: CASSPGTSGGAHEQYF